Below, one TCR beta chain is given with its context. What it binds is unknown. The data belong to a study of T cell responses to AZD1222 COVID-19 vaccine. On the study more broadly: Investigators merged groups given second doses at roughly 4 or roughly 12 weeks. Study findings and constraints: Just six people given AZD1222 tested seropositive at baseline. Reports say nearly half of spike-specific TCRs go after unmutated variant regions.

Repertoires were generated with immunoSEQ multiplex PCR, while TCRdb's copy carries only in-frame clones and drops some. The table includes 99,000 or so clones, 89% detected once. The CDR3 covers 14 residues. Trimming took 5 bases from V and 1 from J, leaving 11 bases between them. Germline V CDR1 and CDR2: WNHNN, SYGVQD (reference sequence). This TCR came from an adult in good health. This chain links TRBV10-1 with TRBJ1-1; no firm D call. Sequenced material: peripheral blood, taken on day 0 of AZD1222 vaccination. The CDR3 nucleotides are TGCGCCAGCAGTCCAACTGGGTCGAACACTGAAGCTTTCTTT. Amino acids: CASSPTGSNTEAFF.